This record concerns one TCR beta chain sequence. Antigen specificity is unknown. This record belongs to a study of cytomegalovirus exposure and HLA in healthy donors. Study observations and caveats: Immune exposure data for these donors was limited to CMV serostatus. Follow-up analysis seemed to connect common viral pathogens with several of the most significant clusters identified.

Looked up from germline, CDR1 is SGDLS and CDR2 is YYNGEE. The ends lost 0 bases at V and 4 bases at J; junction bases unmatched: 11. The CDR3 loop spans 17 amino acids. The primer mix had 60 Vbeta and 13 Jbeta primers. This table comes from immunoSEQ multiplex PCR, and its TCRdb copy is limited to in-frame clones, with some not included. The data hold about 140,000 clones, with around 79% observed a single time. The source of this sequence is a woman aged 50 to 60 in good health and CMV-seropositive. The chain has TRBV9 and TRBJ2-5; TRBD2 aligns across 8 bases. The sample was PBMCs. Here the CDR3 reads CASSVASSGGTGETQYF. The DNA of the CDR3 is TGTGCCAGCAGCGTAGCTTCGAGCGGGGGTACCGGAGAGACCCAGTACTTC.